These T cell receptor beta chains were read from a single sample in a study of cytomegalovirus exposure and HLA in healthy donors. Clones were read by immunoSEQ multiplex PCR, and TCRdb kept only the in-frame ones, dropping some. The table has tens of thousands of clones, approximately 79% seen once. What was sequenced was PBMCs. The origin of the receptors is a man aged 30 to 45 in good health and CMV-seronegative. CDR3s include the opening cysteine and the closing phenylalanine or tryptophan. Fields, in order: J gene, V gene, CDR3 length, D gene, clone size, CDR3 protein, CDR3 DNA. A D gene is named only where the DNA matches it firmly. Size is stated for part of the rows, as once, few or many counts, or as a class when the clone is expanded.

J: TRBJ1-3
V: TRBV29-1
length: 11
D: NA
size: NA
CDR3: CSGWLTGTIYF
DNA: TGCAGCGGATGGTTGACAGGAACCATATATTTT

J: TRBJ1-4
V: TRBV7-8
length: 14
D: NA
size: few
CDR3: CASSLRRTNEKLFF
DNA: TGTGCCAGCAGCTTAAGGCGGACTAATGAAAAACTGTTTTTT

J: TRBJ2-2
V: TRBV18
length: 19
D: TRBD1
size: NA
CDR3: CASSPIGGRRDRVTGELFF
DNA: TGTGCCAGCTCACCAATAGGAGGGCGCCGGGACAGGGTAACCGGGGAGCTGTTTTTT

J: TRBJ2-5
V: TRBV7-9
length: 13
D: TRBD2
size: NA
CDR3: CASSWGGLETQYF
DNA: TGTGCCAGCAGCTGGGGAGGGTTAGAGACCCAGTACTTC

J: TRBJ1-5
V: TRBV27
length: 13
D: NA
size: NA
CDR3: CASSFRGGRGQHF
DNA: TGTGCCAGCAGTTTTCGGGGAGGCCGGGGCCAGCATTTT

J: TRBJ2-7
V: TRBV11-2
length: 13
D: TRBD1
size: few
CDR3: CASRTTGAGEQYF
DNA: TGTGCCAGCCGCACGACAGGGGCCGGCGAGCAGTACTTC

J: TRBJ1-1
V: TRBV5-1
length: 15
D: NA
size: few
CDR3: CASSLGARMNTEAFF
DNA: TGCGCCAGCAGCTTGGGGGCTCGAATGAACACTGAAGCTTTCTTT

J: TRBJ1-1
V: TRBV15
length: 17
D: TRBD1
size: NA
CDR3: CATSRRDSGQLNTEAFF
DNA: TGTGCCACCAGCAGAAGGGACAGCGGCCAGTTGAACACTGAAGCTTTCTTT

J: TRBJ1-2
V: TRBV7-6
length: 15
D: TRBD1
size: NA
CDR3: CASSLDRTQNYGYTF
DNA: TGTGCCAGCAGCTTGGACAGGACCCAGAACTATGGCTACACCTTC

J: TRBJ2-1
V: TRBV2
length: 16
D: NA
size: NA
CDR3: CASQTATESAYNEQFF
DNA: TGTGCCAGTCAGACGGCTACTGAAAGCGCCTACAATGAGCAGTTCTTC

J: TRBJ1-1
V: TRBV6-1
length: 14
D: NA
size: NA
CDR3: CASSEFRENTEAFF
DNA: TGTGCCAGCAGTGAGTTCCGGGAGAACACTGAAGCTTTCTTT

J: TRBJ1-6
V: TRBV5-1
length: 14
D: NA
size: NA
CDR3: CASSWGGSGSPLHF
DNA: TGCGCCAGCAGCTGGGGGGGCTCGGGTTCACCCCTCCACTTT

J: TRBJ1-5
V: TRBV12-5
length: 14
D: NA
size: once
CDR3: CASTDVYSNQPQHF
DNA: TGTGCTAGTACAGACGTATATAGCAATCAGCCCCAGCATTTT

J: TRBJ2-1
V: TRBV25-1
length: 17
D: NA
size: NA
CDR3: CASSEYSTGGRYNEQFF
DNA: TGTGCCAGCAGTGAATATTCAACCGGGGGGCGATACAATGAGCAGTTCTTC

J: TRBJ2-7
V: TRBV28
length: 14
D: TRBD1
size: NA
CDR3: CASSFGQDTYEQYF
DNA: TGTGCCAGCAGTTTTGGACAGGACACCTACGAGCAGTACTTC

J: TRBJ1-2
V: TRBV4-2
length: 15
D: NA
size: NA
CDR3: CASSQEGTGQYGYTF
DNA: TGTGCCAGCAGCCAAGAGGGAACAGGGCAATATGGCTACACCTTC

J: TRBJ2-1
V: TRBV6-5
length: 12
D: NA
size: NA
CDR3: CASRARASEQFF
DNA: TGTGCCAGCAGGGCCAGAGCGAGTGAGCAGTTCTTC

J: TRBJ2-2
V: TRBV4-1
length: 16
D: TRBD1
size: NA
CDR3: CASSQEGQGATGELFF
DNA: TGCGCCAGCAGCCAAGAGGGACAGGGGGCTACCGGGGAGCTGTTTTTT

J: TRBJ2-1
V: TRBV19
length: 11
D: NA
size: NA
CDR3: CASSISQGQFF
DNA: TGTGCCAGTAGTATTAGTCAGGGTCAGTTCTTC

J: TRBJ2-7
V: TRBV10-1
length: 11
D: NA
size: once
CDR3: CASSGPGEQYF
DNA: TGCGCCAGCAGTGGGCCAGGGGAGCAGTACTTC

J: TRBJ1-1
V: TRBV7-8
length: 14
D: NA
size: few
CDR3: CASSLLGPGTEAFF
DNA: TGTGCCAGCAGCTTACTGGGGCCCGGGACTGAAGCTTTCTTT

J: TRBJ2-1
V: TRBV7-2
length: 16
D: NA
size: once
CDR3: CASSGHRLSSYNEQFF
DNA: TGTGCCAGCAGCGGACACCGCTTAAGCTCCTACAATGAGCAGTTCTTC

J: TRBJ2-3
V: TRBV5-6
length: 13
D: NA
size: NA
CDR3: CASSQGGTDTQYF
DNA: TGTGCCAGCAGCCAGGGCGGCACAGATACGCAGTATTTT

J: TRBJ1-1
V: TRBV5-4
length: 14
D: TRBD1
size: NA
CDR3: CASSLDRGGTEAFF
DNA: TGTGCCAGCAGCTTAGACAGGGGTGGCACTGAAGCTTTCTTT

J: TRBJ1-1
V: TRBV6-6
length: 16
D: TRBD1
size: NA
CDR3: CASSYSPGQETTEAFF
DNA: TGTGCCAGCAGTTACTCCCCCGGACAGGAAACCACTGAAGCTTTCTTT

J: TRBJ1-5
V: TRBV28
length: 16
D: NA
size: NA
CDR3: CASSFLGGNSNQPQHF
DNA: TGTGCCAGCAGTTTCCTCGGGGGGAATAGCAATCAGCCCCAGCATTTT

J: TRBJ1-1
V: TRBV7-9
length: 19
D: TRBD1
size: NA
CDR3: CASSRPLDRVGLGDTEAFF
DNA: TGTGCCAGCAGCCGCCCACTGGACAGGGTTGGTTTGGGTGACACTGAAGCTTTCTTT

J: TRBJ2-3
V: TRBV11-3
length: 16
D: TRBD1
size: NA
CDR3: CASSSRQGVSRDTQYF
DNA: TGTGCCAGCAGCTCGCGACAGGGTGTGTCGAGAGATACGCAGTATTTT

J: TRBJ1-2
V: TRBV4-3
length: 14
D: NA
size: NA
CDR3: CASSQVSGAYGYTF
DNA: TGCGCCAGCAGCCAAGTATCAGGGGCTTATGGCTACACCTTC